These T cell receptor beta chains were read from a single sample in a study of PD-L1 blockade in urothelial cancer. Measured with immunoSEQ multiplex PCR; TCRdb has only the in-frame clones, and not every one. The sample gives tens of thousands of clones, roughly 85% of which show up once; 7.5% to 8.5% is in the top ten. Sequencing was performed on PBMCs, taken around atezolizumab (anti-PD-L1) treatment. Receptor source: a man in his sixties with urothelial cancer. The CDR3 runs from the conserved cysteine through the conserved F or W. The order of the fields is D gene, clone size, V gene, J gene, CDR3 protein, CDR3 DNA. D genes are given only for firm matches. Size is stated for part of the rows, as once, few or many counts, or as a class when the clone is expanded.

d_gene: TRBD2; abundance: NA; v_gene: TRBV28; j_gene: TRBJ2-7; CDR3aa: CASSSPYGTSGVSYEQYF; CDR3nt: TGTGCCAGCAGTTCCCCATACGGGACTAGCGGGGTCTCCTACGAGCAGTACTTC
d_gene: NA; abundance: NA; v_gene: TRBV10-3; j_gene: TRBJ1-2; CDR3aa: CAISESAGNSANYGYTF; CDR3nt: TGTGCCATCAGTGAGTCCGCAGGGAACTCCGCTAACTATGGCTACACCTTC
d_gene: NA; abundance: NA; v_gene: TRBV11-3; j_gene: TRBJ2-1; CDR3aa: CASSLGDRGQQFF; CDR3nt: TGTGCCAGCAGCTTAGGGGATCGGGGTCAGCAGTTCTTC
d_gene: TRBD1; abundance: NA; v_gene: TRBV7-6; j_gene: TRBJ1-1; CDR3aa: CASSPMTGPRAEAFF; CDR3nt: TGTGCCAGCAGCCCAATGACAGGGCCTCGGGCAGAAGCTTTCTTT
d_gene: TRBD2; abundance: NA; v_gene: TRBV5-1; j_gene: TRBJ2-3; CDR3aa: CASSLEAGGRGSTDTQYF; CDR3nt: TGCGCCAGCAGCTTGGAGGCGGGGGGGCGGGGGAGCACAGATACGCAGTATTTT
d_gene: NA; abundance: NA; v_gene: TRBV5-5; j_gene: TRBJ1-1; CDR3aa: CASSSNAGMNTEAFF; CDR3nt: TGTGCCAGCAGCTCTAACGCGGGAATGAACACTGAAGCTTTCTTT
d_gene: NA; abundance: NA; v_gene: TRBV15; j_gene: TRBJ1-2; CDR3aa: CATSLSQGHYGYTF; CDR3nt: TGTGCCACCAGCTTATCACAGGGTCACTATGGCTACACCTTC
d_gene: NA; abundance: NA; v_gene: TRBV21-1; j_gene: TRBJ2-5; CDR3aa: CASRSARLAQETQYF; CDR3nt: TGTGCCAGCAGATCAGCGAGACTAGCGCAAGAGACCCAGTACTTC
d_gene: NA; abundance: once; v_gene: TRBV6-1; j_gene: TRBJ1-4; CDR3aa: CASSERGYNEKLFF; CDR3nt: TGTGCCAGCAGTGAACGGGGGTATAATGAAAAACTGTTTTTT
d_gene: NA; abundance: NA; v_gene: TRBV15; j_gene: TRBJ1-5; CDR3aa: CATSREQGDQPQHF; CDR3nt: TGTGCCACCAGCCGCGAACAAGGGGATCAGCCCCAGCATTTT
d_gene: NA; abundance: NA; v_gene: TRBV21-1; j_gene: TRBJ2-5; CDR3aa: CASPVSGGERAHQETQYF; CDR3nt: TGTGCCAGCCCGGTGTCGGGAGGGGAACGGGCGCACCAAGAGACCCAGTACTTC
d_gene: TRBD1; abundance: NA; v_gene: TRBV5-1; j_gene: TRBJ1-1; CDR3aa: CASSFITGEVEAFF; CDR3nt: TGCGCCAGCAGCTTTATTACAGGGGAAGTTGAGGCTTTCTTT
d_gene: TRBD2; abundance: NA; v_gene: TRBV7-7; j_gene: TRBJ2-3; CDR3aa: CASSLGLAGLADTQYF; CDR3nt: TGTGCTAGCAGCTTAGGACTAGCGGGGCTCGCAGATACGCAGTATTTT
d_gene: TRBD1; abundance: NA; v_gene: TRBV7-2; j_gene: TRBJ1-1; CDR3aa: CASSLTGGMVNTEAFF; CDR3nt: TGTGCCAGCAGCTTGACAGGGGGTATGGTGAACACTGAAGCTTTCTTT
d_gene: TRBD2; abundance: NA; v_gene: TRBV4-2; j_gene: TRBJ2-4; CDR3aa: CASSQDRAGGPVNIQYF; CDR3nt: TGTGCCAGCAGCCAAGATAGAGCGGGGGGGCCTGTAAACATTCAGTACTTC
d_gene: NA; abundance: NA; v_gene: TRBV9; j_gene: TRBJ2-7; CDR3aa: CASSAGPGQNYEQYF; CDR3nt: TGTGCCAGCAGCGCGGGCCCCGGACAGAACTACGAGCAGTACTTC
d_gene: TRBD1; abundance: once; v_gene: TRBV7-2; j_gene: TRBJ2-1; CDR3aa: CASSSYPGQLSNEQFF; CDR3nt: TGTGCCAGCAGCAGTTATCCGGGACAGCTATCTAATGAGCAGTTCTTC
d_gene: NA; abundance: NA; v_gene: TRBV5-1; j_gene: TRBJ2-3; CDR3aa: CASQGSDTQYF; CDR3nt: TGCGCCAGCCAGGGTTCAGATACGCAGTATTTT
d_gene: TRBD1; abundance: NA; v_gene: TRBV9; j_gene: TRBJ2-7; CDR3aa: CASSAWGQGAQEQYF; CDR3nt: TGTGCCAGCAGCGCCTGGGGACAGGGGGCACAAGAGCAGTACTTC
d_gene: NA; abundance: NA; v_gene: TRBV2; j_gene: TRBJ1-5; CDR3aa: CASSEGTVAANQPQHF; CDR3nt: TGTGCCAGCAGTGAAGGGACAGTAGCTGCCAATCAGCCCCAGCATTTT
d_gene: TRBD2; abundance: once; v_gene: TRBV7-2; j_gene: TRBJ2-3; CDR3aa: CASSLVVAGDLTDTQYF; CDR3nt: TGTGCCAGCAGCTTAGTTGTAGCGGGGGACCTCACAGATACGCAGTATTTT
d_gene: TRBD1; abundance: NA; v_gene: TRBV30; j_gene: TRBJ1-4; CDR3aa: CAWNTDRGGEKLFF; CDR3nt: TGTGCCTGGAACACCGACAGGGGAGGAGAAAAACTGTTTTTT
d_gene: TRBD1; abundance: NA; v_gene: TRBV30; j_gene: TRBJ2-2; CDR3aa: CAWSIGTGLNTGELFF; CDR3nt: TGTGCCTGGAGTATCGGGACAGGGCTTAACACCGGGGAGCTGTTTTTT
d_gene: NA; abundance: NA; v_gene: TRBV5-8; j_gene: TRBJ2-5; CDR3aa: CASSLTGVSGETQYF; CDR3nt: TGTGCCAGCAGCTTGACGGGGGTTAGCGGTGAGACCCAGTACTTC
d_gene: NA; abundance: NA; v_gene: TRBV27; j_gene: TRBJ2-3; CDR3aa: CASSLLSGVGSDTQYF; CDR3nt: TGTGCCAGCAGTTTATTGTCGGGGGTAGGCTCAGATACGCAGTATTTT
d_gene: TRBD2; abundance: once; v_gene: TRBV27; j_gene: TRBJ2-7; CDR3aa: CASSLTSGAYEQYF; CDR3nt: TGTGCCAGCAGTTTGACTAGCGGGGCCTACGAGCAGTACTTC
d_gene: NA; abundance: NA; v_gene: TRBV5-1; j_gene: TRBJ1-1; CDR3aa: CASSLVQGPTEAFF; CDR3nt: TGCGCCAGCAGCTTAGTGCAGGGTCCCACTGAAGCTTTCTTT
d_gene: TRBD1; abundance: NA; v_gene: TRBV5-4; j_gene: TRBJ2-7; CDR3aa: CASSRGGTGGSYEQYF; CDR3nt: TGTGCCAGCAGCCGTGGCGGGACAGGGGGAAGTTACGAGCAGTACTTC
d_gene: TRBD1; abundance: NA; v_gene: TRBV18; j_gene: TRBJ1-2; CDR3aa: CASSLNPPGQGGNYGYTF; CDR3nt: TGTGCCAGCTCACTAAACCCCCCGGGACAGGGGGGGAACTATGGCTACACCTTC
d_gene: NA; abundance: few; v_gene: TRBV29-1; j_gene: TRBJ2-7; CDR3aa: CSVGVSSYEQYF; CDR3nt: TGCAGCGTTGGTGTTAGCTCCTACGAGCAGTACTTC
d_gene: TRBD1; abundance: NA; v_gene: TRBV10-3; j_gene: TRBJ1-2; CDR3aa: CAISDGQGANYGYTF; CDR3nt: TGTGCCATCAGTGATGGACAGGGAGCTAACTATGGCTACACCTTC
d_gene: NA; abundance: NA; v_gene: TRBV7-9; j_gene: TRBJ2-7; CDR3aa: CASSLGGATYEQYF; CDR3nt: TGTGCCAGCAGCTTAGGGGGAGCAACCTACGAGCAGTACTTC
d_gene: NA; abundance: NA; v_gene: TRBV5-1; j_gene: TRBJ1-2; CDR3aa: CASSLGGSDYGYTF; CDR3nt: TGCGCCAGCAGCTTGGGGGGCTCCGACTATGGCTACACCTTC
d_gene: NA; abundance: NA; v_gene: TRBV6-1; j_gene: TRBJ2-1; CDR3aa: CASSEGWATHEQFF; CDR3nt: TGTGCCAGCAGTGAAGGTTGGGCCACCCATGAGCAGTTCTTC
d_gene: NA; abundance: NA; v_gene: TRBV7-3; j_gene: TRBJ1-6; CDR3aa: CASSTTGLGSPLHF; CDR3nt: TGTGCCAGCAGCACTACAGGGCTGGGTTCACCCCTCCACTTT
d_gene: TRBD1; abundance: NA; v_gene: TRBV29-1; j_gene: TRBJ2-3; CDR3aa: CSVEGQGAEDTQYF; CDR3nt: TGCAGCGTTGAAGGCCAGGGGGCCGAAGATACGCAGTATTTT
d_gene: NA; abundance: NA; v_gene: TRBV9; j_gene: TRBJ2-7; CDR3aa: CASSVEGGGTYEQYF; CDR3nt: TGTGCCAGCAGCGTAGAGGGGGGGGGAACCTACGAGCAGTACTTC
d_gene: TRBD2; abundance: NA; v_gene: TRBV7-3; j_gene: TRBJ2-2; CDR3aa: CASSPRAIAAGLTNTGELFF; CDR3nt: TGTGCCAGCAGCCCGAGGGCCATAGCGGCGGGACTAACGAACACCGGGGAGCTGTTTTTT
d_gene: TRBD2; abundance: NA; v_gene: TRBV11-2; j_gene: TRBJ2-3; CDR3aa: CASSFERGGLDTQYF; CDR3nt: TGTGCCAGCAGCTTTGAGCGGGGGGGCTTGGATACGCAGTATTTT
d_gene: TRBD2; abundance: NA; v_gene: TRBV6-4; j_gene: TRBJ2-3; CDR3aa: CASSAEAGDTDTQYF; CDR3nt: TGTGCCAGCAGTGCCGAAGCGGGGGACACAGATACGCAGTATTTT
d_gene: NA; abundance: once; v_gene: TRBV18; j_gene: TRBJ2-7; CDR3aa: CASSPKVSGDEQYF; CDR3nt: TGTGCCAGCTCACCGAAGGTGTCAGGGGACGAGCAGTACTTC
d_gene: NA; abundance: NA; v_gene: TRBV6-5; j_gene: TRBJ1-1; CDR3aa: CASTQDRANTEAFF; CDR3nt: TGTGCCAGCACCCAGGACAGAGCTAACACTGAAGCTTTCTTT
d_gene: NA; abundance: NA; v_gene: TRBV4-3; j_gene: TRBJ1-2; CDR3aa: CASSQDTGFSGYTF; CDR3nt: TGCGCCAGCAGCCAAGATACAGGGTTTTCGGGCTACACCTTC
d_gene: NA; abundance: NA; v_gene: TRBV10-3; j_gene: TRBJ2-7; CDR3aa: CAIKGTGTSYEQYF; CDR3nt: TGTGCCATCAAGGGAACAGGGACCTCCTACGAGCAGTACTTC
d_gene: NA; abundance: NA; v_gene: TRBV7-9; j_gene: TRBJ1-2; CDR3aa: CASSTATGPPDGYTF; CDR3nt: TGTGCCAGCAGCACCGCAACAGGGCCCCCGGATGGCTACACCTTC
d_gene: TRBD1; abundance: NA; v_gene: TRBV5-1; j_gene: TRBJ2-7; CDR3aa: CASSPPGQHHEQYF; CDR3nt: TGCGCCAGCAGTCCCCCGGGACAGCACCACGAGCAGTACTTC
d_gene: NA; abundance: NA; v_gene: TRBV7-9; j_gene: TRBJ1-4; CDR3aa: CASSLARDGEKLFF; CDR3nt: TGTGCCAGCAGCTTAGCCAGGGATGGAGAAAAACTGTTTTTT
d_gene: NA; abundance: NA; v_gene: TRBV7-9; j_gene: TRBJ1-1; CDR3aa: CASSSQNTEAFF; CDR3nt: TGTGCCAGCAGCTCACAAAACACTGAAGCTTTCTTT
d_gene: NA; abundance: NA; v_gene: TRBV30; j_gene: TRBJ2-1; CDR3aa: CAWSVMASEQFF; CDR3nt: TGTGCCTGGAGTGTAATGGCTAGTGAGCAGTTCTTC
d_gene: TRBD1; abundance: NA; v_gene: TRBV6-5; j_gene: TRBJ2-5; CDR3aa: CASSFGQEQETQYF; CDR3nt: TGTGCCAGCAGTTTCGGACAGGAACAAGAGACCCAGTACTTC
d_gene: TRBD2; abundance: NA; v_gene: TRBV9; j_gene: TRBJ2-1; CDR3aa: CASSVIAGGFSYNEQFF; CDR3nt: TGTGCCAGCAGCGTAATAGCGGGGGGGTTCTCCTACAATGAGCAGTTCTTC
d_gene: TRBD2; abundance: NA; v_gene: TRBV7-9; j_gene: TRBJ2-3; CDR3aa: CASSPSGGTDTQYF; CDR3nt: TGTGCCAGCAGCCCAAGCGGGGGCACAGATACGCAGTATTTT
d_gene: TRBD1; abundance: once; v_gene: TRBV6-1; j_gene: TRBJ2-5; CDR3aa: CASSERQGGMWQYF; CDR3nt: TGTGCCAGCAGTGAAAGACAGGGGGGCATGTGGCAGTACTTC